The entry below describes one T cell receptor beta chain. What it binds is unknown. The record originates from a study of cytomegalovirus exposure and HLA in healthy donors. Study-wide background: Genotyping showed around 80% of over 350 donors falling in the Caucasian-associated ancestry cluster.

Whole-study results and caveats: Three CMV-associated chains proved CMV antigen-specific in vitro. Relative to equally common others, HLA-associated TCR beta chains showed greater clonal expansion in a later analysis.

The PCR ran on 60 Vbeta and 13 Jbeta primers. Measured with immunoSEQ multiplex PCR; TCRdb has only the in-frame clones, and not every one. The sample contains about 130,000 clones, about 80% of which appear only once. The CDR3 is 15 residues long. Germline CDR1 MGHRA, CDR2 YSYEKL. V was cut by 0 bases and J by 0 bases, with 6 bases left in between. Source material: PBMCs. V usage is TRBV4-1 and J usage is TRBJ2-1; D uncertain. The sequence was collected from a woman aged 40 to 55 in good health and CMV-seronegative. This CDR3 reads CASSQEVASYNEQFF. The CDR3 nucleotides are TGCGCCAGCAGCCAAGAAGTAGCCTCCTACAATGAGCAGTTCTTC.